A selection of T cell receptor beta chains follows, all from one sample in a study of cytomegalovirus exposure and HLA in healthy donors. TCRdb's table, derived via immunoSEQ multiplex PCR, lists solely in-frame clones and lacks some. Of about 160,000 clones in the sample, about 85% were seen once. Sequenced material: PBMCs. The receptor set was obtained from a man between 18 and 29 years old in good health and CMV-seropositive. Both conserved end residues are part of each CDR3. Each record gives: CDR3 protein, V gene, J gene, clone size. Clone size appears in some rows only: once, few, many, or a class for an expanded clone.

CASSRASDTQYF	TRBV4-3	TRBJ2-3	NA
CSSTGDTGELFF	TRBV29-1	TRBJ2-2	NA
CASSPRGRPYNEQFF	TRBV7-9	TRBJ2-1	NA
CASTEGRLRGAFF	TRBV19	TRBJ1-1	NA
CATSRPASTGELFF	TRBV15	TRBJ2-2	NA
CASSLGGGAGKTQYF	TRBV7-3	TRBJ2-5	NA
CASKPGTTYNEQFF	TRBV6-6	TRBJ2-1	NA
CASSLEAESEAFF	TRBV7-2	TRBJ1-1	NA
CASSVSQGRNYGYTF	TRBV9	TRBJ1-2	NA
CASSLFRAGQVGDTQYF	TRBV7-8	TRBJ2-3	NA
CASSPFTGSVYGYTF	TRBV5-1	TRBJ1-2	NA
CASSLERASYEQYF	TRBV5-6	NA	NA
CASSYSTTSTDTQYF	TRBV6-5	TRBJ2-3	NA
CASSPDDRTNAYEQYF	TRBV18	TRBJ2-7	NA
CASSEVGLGAFF	TRBV6-1	TRBJ1-1	NA
CATSRDRVAVNQPQHF	TRBV15	TRBJ1-5	NA
CASSLVGELFF	TRBV7-9	TRBJ2-2	NA
CASSLQGTGNIQYF	TRBV25-1	TRBJ2-4	NA
CASSSQARREMGGTEAFF	TRBV27	TRBJ1-1	once
CASSQDVRGMAEAFF	TRBV4-3	TRBJ1-1	NA
CASSTVWTNMNTEAFF	TRBV21-1	TRBJ1-1	NA
CARRLQGHNTGELFF	TRBV5-3	TRBJ2-2	few
CASSFPGAYEQYF	TRBV2	TRBJ2-7	NA
CASSPRGTGVEQYF	TRBV5-1	TRBJ2-7	NA
CASSSSGPREAFF	TRBV6-5	TRBJ1-1	NA
CASSLVVGGRLNTGELFF	TRBV7-8	TRBJ2-2	NA
CSARTGFENTEAFF	TRBV29-1	TRBJ1-1	once
CASSSGDEQYF	TRBV5-1	TRBJ2-7	few